This is a list of T cell receptor beta chains from one sample in a study of follicular helper T cells after annual influenza vaccination. Data came from immunoSEQ multiplex PCR; TCRdb stores just in-frame clones and leaves some out. The sample carries around 7,000 clones, approximately 78% recorded once. The sequences come from CXCR5- memory CD4+ T cells sorted from blood, collected 7 days after influenza vaccination. These receptors were collected from an adult who received the influenza vaccine. CDR3s include the opening cysteine and the closing phenylalanine or tryptophan.

cdr3_aa: CASSRVNEKLFF; v_call: TRBV19; j_call: TRBJ1-4
cdr3_aa: CATSKMDWAETQYF; v_call: TRBV15; j_call: TRBJ2-5
cdr3_aa: CASGLEEGSPLHF; v_call: TRBV12-5; j_call: TRBJ1-6
cdr3_aa: CASSLWSSGANVLTF; v_call: TRBV11-2; j_call: TRBJ2-6
cdr3_aa: CASSSGQGRLGLADNEQFF; v_call: TRBV5-1; j_call: TRBJ2-1
cdr3_aa: CASSLVQGNTEAFF; v_call: TRBV11-2; j_call: TRBJ1-1
cdr3_aa: CASSPPARKGEKLFF; v_call: TRBV18; j_call: TRBJ1-4
cdr3_aa: CASSQDTRYGYTF; v_call: TRBV4-3; j_call: TRBJ1-2
cdr3_aa: CASSRGSSGGQPPNEQFF; v_call: TRBV7-9; j_call: TRBJ2-1
cdr3_aa: CSVERGLGTDTQYF; v_call: TRBV29-1; j_call: TRBJ2-3
cdr3_aa: CASRVGRENEQFF; v_call: TRBV28; j_call: TRBJ2-1
cdr3_aa: CASSFSGAGGPVWETQYF; v_call: TRBV7-6; j_call: TRBJ2-5
cdr3_aa: CASSPTGGEETQYF; v_call: TRBV18; j_call: TRBJ2-5